The subject of this entry is one TCR beta chain. Its antigen is not known. TCRdb recomputed calls from the 5' RACE reads with MiXCR, one row per CDR3 protein. The profile shows 700,000 or so distinct CDR3 sequences, around a fifth of them singletons. Germline values: CDR1 SQVTM, CDR2 ANQGSEA. The length of the CDR3 is 16 residues. Trimming shortened V by 4 bases and J by 0 bases, and 17 bases separated the two germline ends. This sample is drawn from a study of CD8 T cells in ankylosing spondylitis. Study findings and constraints: Blood from ankylosing spondylitis patients appeared to carry a characteristic roughly 8-variant TCR beta motif.

The V call is TRBV29-1, the J call TRBJ2-3; maybe TRBD2 (6 bases). Sequencing used blood, either unsorted or a sorted T cell fraction (not recorded which). The TCR originated in a male donor with ankylosing spondylitis. The CDR3 DNA reads as TGCAGCGTTGCTACCTCAACCGGGGGAAGCACAGATACGCAGTATTTT. This sequence encodes CSVATSTGGSTDTQYF.